Detailed here is one T cell receptor (beta chain). What antigen it recognizes has not been identified. Base qualities are not recorded, but no much larger clone differs from it by a single base. The sample originates from a study of blood T cell repertoires in COVID-19 (dated by TCRdb to the early 2020s). General notes on the study: The collaborator samples originated in the United States, Italy and Spain and spanned the acute and convalescent phases of COVID-19. Sample metadata almost always included a de-identified subject ID, COVID-19 status, age in years and sex. The dataset comprised deeply sampled blood TCRbeta repertoires from subjects exposed to, actively infected with, or recovered from COVID-19. HLA class I and class II types, where available, came from metadata supplied by the sample provider rather than from assay-based typing. The samples were drawn from the first 160 participants of the ongoing ImmuneRACE study and from 1,200 or so subjects provided by 6 global collaborators. The material from the prospective study consisted of cDNA or gDNA derived from T cells, B-cell-depleted T cells, or PBMCs. The repertoires were released in a freely available public database intended as a resource for research on the immune response to SARS-CoV-2. The full study reports these points: Clinical and demographic metadata were provided uncurated, with the amount varying by source and participant.

TCRbeta CDR3 regions were amplified from genomic DNA by means of the immunoSEQ Assay, a bias-controlled multiplex PCR. The authors' pipeline ran thus. Nucleated cell counts per sample were estimated from amplification of reference gene primers within the assay. To quantify the absolute abundance of each unique TCRbeta CDR3 rearrangement, sequence reads were collapsed and filtered. For each sample, productive Simpson clonality was calculated as the square root of Simpson's diversity index across productive rearrangements. TCRdb's version of the immuneACCESS table is confined to in-frame rearrangements and falls short of the full clone set. An unresolved V gene accounts for under half of the shortfall where checked; the remainder is of unknown origin. That table furnishes V, J and clone size, whereas the DNA furnished D and trimming. The sample table shows some 270,000 clones, and roughly 89% are seen once. Around 4.6% of the sample lies in the top ten.

Reading from cysteine to phenylalanine, the CDR3 counts 14 amino acids. Just CDR3 DNA is preserved here, 42 bases in frame from base 1. CDR1 and CDR2 are drawn from the germline V gene: SGDLS, YYNGEE. Between the V and J ends, shortened by 7 bases and 1 base respectively, the junction contains 14 bases. Another Seattle source contributed samples from volunteer blood donors who had recovered from COVID-19. Collaborating institutions collected whole blood in K2EDTA tubes following their own protocols. For TCRbeta analysis, collaborators shipped samples as frozen whole blood, isolated PBMCs, or DNA extracted from either of those sample types.

The source is a woman aged 40 to 49 who had recovered from COVID-19. The chain was built from TRBV9 and TRBJ1-1, with TRBD1 tentatively as D gene (5 bases match). The sequencing input was peripheral blood. The CDR3 protein: CASVRGEENTEAFF. The DNA reads as follows: TGTGCCAGCGTTCGGGGGGAGGAGAACACTGAAGCTTTCTTT.